These 16 T cell receptor beta chains originate from one sample sequenced in a study of CD8 T cells in ankylosing spondylitis. TCRdb re-called the 5' RACE reads with MiXCR, one entry per CDR3 protein. The table lists about 27,000 distinct CDR3 sequences, 7.9% of them singletons, with around 30% in the top ten. Sequenced: blood. Receptors were obtained from a male donor with ankylosing spondylitis or in good health (not recorded which).

This clonotype was found many times. The V and J genes are TRBV29-1 and TRBJ2-3; D is ambiguous. V was pared by 2 bases and J by 3 bases, with 6 bases between. The germline V gene encodes CDR1 SQVTM and CDR2 ANQGSEA. The CDR3 sequence is 12 residues long. The CDR3 bases are TGCAGCGTTGAACGTGGGACAGATACGCAGTATTTT. It translates to CSVERGTDTQYF.

The chain uses TRBV7-9 and TRBJ2-7, with D unresolved. Germline V gene data show CDR1 as SEHNR and CDR2 as FQNEAQ (reference sequence). This CDR3 has 13 amino acids. V was trimmed by 5 bases and J by 7 bases, leaving 15 bases between them. The CDR3 reads CASSPPELPEQYF. CDR3 bases: TGTGCCAGCAGCCCGCCGGAACTTCCGGAGCAGTACTTC.

This clonotype was observed at least ten times. The V gene is TRBV5-1, the J gene TRBJ2-7; maybe TRBD1 (6 bases). Germline V gene lookup returns CDR1 SGHRS and CDR2 YFSETQ. Deletions cut 5 bases from V and 3 bases from J, with 15 bases between. The CDR3 length is 14 residues. CDR3 loop: CASRDTGSVYEQYF. For the CDR3, the DNA is TGCGCCAGCAGGGATACAGGGTCCGTCTACGAGCAGTACTTC.

This clonotype was counted ten times or more. The chain employs TRBV20-1 and TRBJ2-5, with TRBD2 identical over 9 bases. The CDR3 totals 13 residues. CDR1 and CDR2 (germline): DFQATT, SNEGSKA (reference sequence). Trimming at V came to 5 bases and at J to 3 bases, leaving 4 bases not matched to a gene. The CDR3 is CSADPSGKETQYF. The CDR3 nucleotides are TGCAGTGCTGACCCTAGCGGGAAAGAGACCCAGTACTTC.

The chain carries TRBV12-3 or TRBV12-4 and TRBJ1-6; unclear D gene. The CDR3 has 14 amino acids. Trimming removed 3 bases from V and 5 bases from J, with 8 bases in between. CDR3 nucleotides: TGTGCCAGCAGTTTTGAACAGAATAATTCACCCCTCCACTTT. It specifies CASSFEQNNSPLHF.

This clonotype has a handful of counts. This sequence joins TRBV20-1 and TRBJ1-1; 10 bases agree with TRBD1. Germline assignment: CDR1 DFQATT and CDR2 SNEGSKA (reference sequence). This CDR3 is built from 14 residues. After removal of 1 base from V and 6 bases from J, the junction contained 5 bases not matched to a gene. CDR3 loop: CSARGGQGPSEAFF. The DNA of the CDR3 is TGCAGTGCTAGAGGGGGACAGGGGCCTTCTGAAGCTTTCTTT.

By share, this clonotype ranks as medium-sized. The rearrangement uses TRBV25-1 and TRBJ2-5, with D possibly TRBD2 on 6 matching bases. The CDR3 length is 13 residues. CDR1 MGHDK and CDR2 SYGVNS come from the germline V gene. V lost 3 bases, J lost 5 bases, and 10 bases lay in between. CDR3 sequence (DNA): TGTGCCAGCAGTGACGGGGGTTGGGAGACCCAGTACTTC. Translated, it gives CASSDGGWETQYF.

There are a few counts of this clonotype. The rearrangement joins TRBV6-1 to TRBJ1-5, with no clear D. V lost 3 bases, J lost 2 bases, and 5 bases lay in between. The CDR3 runs to 13 residues. Germline CDR1 and CDR2: MNHNS and SASEGT. The CDR3 DNA reads TGTGCCAGCAGTGAGGGCCGCAATCAGCCCCAGCATTTT. This codes for CASSEGRNQPQHF.

This clonotype was recorded a few times. The chain uses TRBV12-3 or TRBV12-4 and TRBJ1-1; tentative D call: TRBD1 (5 bases). The CDR3 consists of 13 residues. Deletions cut 5 bases from V and 1 base from J, with 8 bases between. This CDR3 reads CASSQDRNTEAFF. The CDR3 coding sequence is TGTGCCAGCAGTCAAGACAGGAACACTGAAGCTTTCTTT.

The chain recombines TRBV28 with TRBJ2-1, with unresolved D. Germline loops: CDR1 MDHEN, CDR2 SYDVKM. V was trimmed by 1 base and J by 10 bases, leaving 8 bases between them. CDR3 size: 12 residues. CDR3 DNA sequence: TGTGCCAGCAGTTTATTCGGACGCGAGCAGTTCTTC. As protein: CASSLFGREQFF.

The chain joins TRBV7-2 to TRBJ2-7; tentative D call: TRBD2 (5 bases). The CDR3 has 13 amino acids. Germline CDR1 SGHTA, CDR2 FQGNSA. Trimming stripped 6 bases from V and 0 bases from J, with 9 bases between. CDR3 residues: CASRPDFSYEQYF. The CDR3 bases are TGTGCCAGCAGGCCGGACTTCTCCTACGAGCAGTACTTC.

This clonotype was recorded a few times. V usage is TRBV7-9 and J usage is TRBJ2-1; possibly TRBD1 or TRBD2 for D (5 bases each). V was clipped by 0 bases and J by 6 bases, with 18 bases between them. Germline V gives CDR1 SEHNR, CDR2 FQNEAQ (reference sequence). The CDR3 extends over 17 amino acids. The CDR3 sequence: CASSLARTGRSTNEQFF. The DNA for the CDR3 is TGTGCCAGCAGCTTAGCCCGGACGGGACGTTCTACCAATGAGCAGTTCTTC.

This clonotype has just a few counts. V usage is TRBV15 and J usage is TRBJ2-2; a possible D gene is TRBD2 (7 bases). The V gene's germline CDR1 is LNHNV and CDR2 YYDKDF (reference sequence). The ends were cut back, 3 bases at V and 7 bases at J, with 15 bases in the middle. This CDR3 spans 15 amino acids. The CDR3 is CATSRPRGGDGELFF. The DNA of the CDR3 is TGTGCCACCAGCAGGCCCCGAGGGGGGGACGGGGAGCTGTTTTTT.

The CDR3 region is CASSYVVSATDTQYF. CDR3 coding DNA: TGTGCCAGCAGCTATGTCGTTTCCGCCACAGATACGCAGTATTTT. V usage is TRBV11-2 and J usage is TRBJ2-3; D call uncertain. Trimming cost V 4 bases and J 2 bases, with 13 bases left between them. The length of the CDR3 is 15 residues. Germline V gene sequence: CDR1 SGHAT, CDR2 FQNNGV.

This clonotype was seen ten or more times. V and J are TRBV20-1 and TRBJ1-1; tentative D call: TRBD1 (6 bases). Germline CDR1 DFQATT, CDR2 SNEGSKA (reference sequence). V shed 3 bases and J shed 3 bases, with 14 bases lying between them. The CDR3 consists of 14 residues. The CDR3 region is CSARFGGRDTEAFF. In nucleotides, the CDR3 is TGCAGTGCTAGGTTCGGGGGGCGAGACACTGAAGCTTTCTTT.

A few counts support this clonotype. The chain joins TRBV5-1 to TRBJ2-1, with 14 bases aligning to TRBD2. The CDR3 loop spans 15 amino acids. J gave up 9 bases and V 4 bases, and 6 bases lay outside the gene matches. In germline, CDR1 is SGHRS, CDR2 YFSETQ. The CDR3 sequence: CASSGTSGSYAEQFF. CDR3 in DNA: TGCGCCAGCAGCGGGACTAGCGGGAGTTACGCTGAGCAGTTCTTC.